The 12 T cell receptor beta chains reported below all come from one sample, sequenced in a study of T cell changes during pregnancy in multiple sclerosis. The assay was immunoSEQ multiplex PCR, and TCRdb's table has in-frame clones only and misses some. The repertoire holds approximately 39,000 clones, with 94% as singletons. The sequencing used CD4+ T cells from peripheral blood mononuclear cells, collected in the second trimester of pregnancy. Receptors were obtained from a female donor with multiple sclerosis, enrolled in a pregnancy study.

This rearrangement joins TRBV2 to TRBJ2-1; 14 bases are shared with TRBD2. Trimming at V came to 7 bases and at J to 7 bases, leaving 6 bases not matched to a gene. Germline values: CDR1 SNHLY, CDR2 FYNNEI. This CDR3 contains 15 residues. The CDR3 is CASKTSGGAFNEQFF. CDR3 DNA: TGTGCCAGCAAGACTAGCGGGGGGGCCTTTAATGAGCAGTTCTTC.

The chain is built from TRBV5-1 and TRBJ1-4; TRBD1 aligns across 8 bases. Per germline, CDR1 SGHRS and CDR2 YFSETQ. The V gene end was trimmed by 3 bases and the J gene end by 3 bases; junction bases not matched to a gene: 4. The CDR3 spans 15 residues. The CDR3 DNA follows: TGCGCCAGCAGCTCAGGGGACAGGTCTAATGAAAAACTGTTTTTT. Amino acid sequence: CASSSGDRSNEKLFF.

This chain uses TRBV4-1 with TRBJ1-6; D ambiguous. The V gene lost 3 bases and the J gene lost 11 bases, with 14 bases spanning the gap. CDR1 and CDR2 from the germline V gene are MGHRA and YSYEKL. The CDR3 loop spans 14 amino acids. Here the CDR3 DNA reads TGCGCCAGCAGCCACCCCCCGGCAGGTACACCCCTCCACTTT. Residues: CASSHPPAGTPLHF.

The chain is built from TRBV10-3 and TRBJ1-2, with TRBD1 matching 7 bases. The trim removed 3 bases at V and 9 bases at J, leaving 16 bases unmatched. The CDR3 extends over 16 amino acids. CDR1 is ENHRY, CDR2 SYGVKD, per germline. Here the CDR3 DNA reads TGTGCCATCAGTGACTACCTAGGCACAGGACAGGACCGCTACACCTTC. This codes for CAISDYLGTGQDRYTF.

The gene calls are TRBV19 and TRBJ1-5; tentatively, D is TRBD1 (6 bases). The CDR3 covers 13 residues. Per the germline V gene, CDR1 is LNHDA and CDR2 is SQIVND (reference sequence). V lost 5 bases, J lost 7 bases, and 12 bases lay in between. CDR3 bases: TGTGCCAGTAGTTGGAACAGGGAACAGCCCCAGCATTTT. This sequence encodes CASSWNREQPQHF.

V gene TRBV13 combines with J gene TRBJ2-5, with D possibly matching TRBD1 (5 bases). Germline V CDR1 and CDR2: PRHDT, FYEKMQ (reference sequence). Trimming took 5 bases from V and 3 from J, leaving 10 bases between them. This CDR3 is built from 13 residues. The CDR3 loop is CASSPSTEETQYF. The CDR3 DNA sequence: TGTGCCAGCAGCCCATCGACAGAAGAGACCCAGTACTTC.

This clone was picked up one time. This sequence joins TRBV28 and TRBJ2-2; 9 bases map to TRBD1. The CDR3 covers 21 residues. V gave up 3 bases and J gave up 4 bases; unmatched junction bases: 21. CDR1 and CDR2 (germline): MDHEN, SYDVKM. The CDR3 here is CASSFWPSRDRVEVSTGELFF. For the CDR3, the DNA is TGTGCCAGCAGTTTTTGGCCGTCCCGGGACAGGGTTGAGGTGAGCACCGGGGAGCTGTTTTTT.

This clone showed up just once. The junction and the germline gene differ at one end; a read error may be behind it. This chain links TRBV5-1 with TRBJ1-3, with D unresolved. This CDR3 region has 18 residues. Germline V gives CDR1 SGHRS, CDR2 YFSETQ. The DNA for the CDR3 is TGCGCCAGCGGCTTGGATTTATGGGCAGGAGGGACTGGAAACACCATATATTTT. Translating gives CASGLDLWAGGTGNTIYF.

This rearrangement joins TRBV7-3 to TRBJ2-2; TRBD2 is a possible D gene (6 bases). CDR3 length equals 14 residues. Germline V CDR1 and CDR2: SGHTA, FQGTGA. Trimming stripped 0 bases from V and 4 bases from J, with 6 bases between. The CDR3 loop is CASSLTSGTGELFF. DNA for the CDR3: TGTGCCAGCAGCTTAACTAGCGGCACCGGGGAGCTGTTTTTT.

Only one count was recorded for this clone. The chain is built from TRBV9 and TRBJ2-1; D may be TRBD2 (7 bases). Germline V gene sequence: CDR1 SGDLS, CDR2 YYNGEE. The germline V and J ends were trimmed by 0 bases and 12 bases, with 13 bases remaining between them. The CDR3 consists of 13 residues. CDR3 nucleotides: TGTGCCAGCAGCGTAGATTTGGGAGGGGGGCAGTTCTTC. Translation: CASSVDLGGGQFF.

V is TRBV6-1 and J is TRBJ2-3; 7 nucleotides line up with TRBD1. Germline CDR1 MNHNS, CDR2 SASEGT. V dropped 4 bases and J dropped 1; count of bases not matched to a gene: 8. The CDR3 extends over 16 amino acids. As DNA, the CDR3 is TGTGCCAGCAGTGCTGGGACAGCTCTCGGCACAGATACGCAGTATTTT. This encodes CASSAGTALGTDTQYF.

The rearrangement links TRBV18 to TRBJ1-6, with a tentative D call TRBD1 (5 bases). Germline values: CDR1 KGHSH, CDR2 LQKENI. The CDR3 covers 12 residues. The V end lost 3 bases, the J end lost 8 bases, and 5 bases lay between the germline ends. DNA for the CDR3: TGTGCCAGCTCACCCAGGGATTCACCCCTCCACTTT. This sequence encodes CASSPRDSPLHF. Full variable domain (outside the CDR3, taken from reference TRBV18 and TRBJ1-6): NAGVMQNPRHLVRRRGQEARLRCSPMKGHSHVYWYRQLPEEGLKFMVYLQKENIIDESGMPKERFSAEFPKEGPSILRIQQVVRGDSAAYFCASSPRDSPLHFGNGTRLTVT.